This T cell receptor beta chain stems from a study of alternative splicing in chronic myeloid leukemia remission (TCRdb year 2020). A note on the overall study: RNA sequencing was used to profile peripheral blood from chronic-phase CML patients at diagnosis and at remission, and the results were compared with those from healthy donors. The RESIST (imatinib), ENESTxtnd (nilotinib) and PINNACLE (nilotinib plus pegylated interferon) trials supplied several diagnostic specimens along with matched remission specimens. The median age was around 50 years at diagnosis, less than 60 at remission and approximately 34 for the healthy controls. For the trials, the diagnostic specimens consisted of total leukocytes from peripheral blood that had been collected in EDTA. The French Persistem study contributed nine CML samples, of which seven were diagnostic and two were matched remission samples. The female/male split was 11/5 for diagnosis samples, 8/3 for remission samples and 2/4 for controls. Trizol was used to extract total RNA from peripheral blood mononuclear cells of diagnosis, remission and control samples. General conclusions and limits of the study: Blood cell composition differed strongly depending on the timepoint, moving from an enrichment of myeloid progenitors at diagnosis to an enrichment of mature lymphoid cells at remission. At remission, blood cell composition was found to be reconfigured to resemble that of lymphoid cell-enriched normal controls.

The CDR3 goes from the cysteine to the phenylalanine over 14 residues. No DNA is recorded. As concerns this clonotype: Its antigen remains undetermined.

The library was made by bulk RNA-seq. The TruSeq Stranded RNA sample prep kit was used to generate libraries of poly-A-enriched mRNA from an input of approximately 1 ug total RNA. Paired-end sequencing was carried out on a HiSeq 2500, and each sample was sequenced in triplicate. Each mate in the RNA-seq data had a read length of 125 nucleotides. The source study handled its data this way. Reads were trimmed and aligned to hg38 using STAR v2.7, and quality control was performed with FASTQC, RSeQC and multiqc. Salmon 0.14.1 was used to quantify gene expression levels as transcripts per million (TPM). Principal component analysis suggested that transcriptomic profiles were not driven by trial, library batch, sequencing batch, treatment regimen or sex. The reads, reprocessed by TCRdb, yield one row per CDR3 protein sequence and no DNA. The V and J calls and clone size come from TCRdb's table, not from the authors' own analysis. For this sample the table gives 700 to 800 distinct CDR3 sequences, of which 95% to 98% were detected only once. Approximately 3% of the sample comes from the top ten.

The time point tag for this specimen amounts to: chronic-phase CML before TKI therapy (screening/day 1). The patient cohort comprised 15 to 20 CML patients, with matched post-remission samples retrieved for a subset of them. The rearranged chain carries TRBV3-2 and TRBJ1-1. TRBV3-2 is described as a pseudogene. The specimen was PBMCs or total blood leukocytes (not recorded which), collected at diagnosis. This sequence was found in an adult with chronic myeloid leukemia. The CDR3 loop reads CASSLGQLNTEAFF.